A selection of T cell receptor beta chains follows, all from one sample in a study of T cells after posttransplantation cyclophosphamide. The table came from immunoSEQ multiplex PCR; TCRdb's copy has only in-frame clones and leaves some out. The sample contains about 16,000 clones, around 94% of which appear only once. Sequences were obtained from naive CD4+ T cells sorted from blood. The receptors were gathered from a woman aged 45 to 65 in good health and a related stem cell transplant donor. The CDR3 runs from the conserved cysteine through the conserved F or W. A D gene is named only where the DNA matches it firmly. Some rows have no size entry. The others give once, few or many, or a class for an expanded clone.

D gene	V gene	clone size	J gene	CDR3 protein	CDR3 DNA
NA	TRBV7-9	once	TRBJ2-5	CASSRERGLQETQYF	TGTGCCAGCAGCCGAGAAAGGGGACTGCAAGAGACCCAGTACTTC
TRBD1	TRBV14	NA	TRBJ2-7	CASGGTGYEQYF	TGTGCCAGCGGCGGGACAGGCTACGAGCAGTACTTC
TRBD1	TRBV12-5	NA	TRBJ2-2	CASGLSGDRNTGELFF	TGTGCTAGTGGTTTATCCGGGGACAGGAACACCGGGGAGCTGTTTTTT
TRBD2	TRBV5-1	NA	TRBJ2-3	CASSLGKGGRAERSADTQYF	TGCGCCAGCAGCCTGGGAAAAGGCGGGAGGGCCGAAAGGTCCGCAGATACGCAGTATTTT
NA	TRBV19	few	TRBJ1-2	CASSMRQTYGYTF	TGTGCCAGTAGTATGAGACAGACCTATGGCTACACCTTC
TRBD2	TRBV4-2	NA	TRBJ2-2	CASSQDRASGVNTGELFF	TGTGCCAGCAGCCAAGATCGAGCTAGCGGGGTGAACACCGGGGAGCTGTTTTTT
NA	TRBV30	NA	TRBJ2-1	CAWSLTNRGEQFF	TGTGCCTGGAGCCTAACGAACCGGGGTGAGCAGTTCTTC
TRBD1	TRBV5-4	NA	TRBJ1-2	CASSYDRDYGYTF	TGTGCCAGCAGCTATGACAGGGACTATGGCTACACCTTC
NA	TRBV7-2	NA	TRBJ2-3	CASRMNKRYTDTQYF	TGTGCCAGCAGGATGAATAAGCGATACACAGATACGCAGTATTTT
TRBD1	TRBV7-3	NA	TRBJ2-3	CASSLPGQGIDTQYF	TGTGCCAGCAGCCTCCCGGGACAGGGCATAGATACGCAGTATTTT
NA	TRBV7-9	NA	TRBJ2-7	CASSRALGGTTYEQYF	TGTGCCAGCAGCCGGGCGTTAGGTGGGACAACCTACGAGCAGTACTTC
TRBD1	TRBV5-1	NA	TRBJ2-2	CASSTRQGDTGELFF	TGCGCCAGCAGCACACGACAGGGAGACACCGGGGAGCTGTTTTTT
TRBD2	TRBV27	once	TRBJ2-1	CASRLSMREGFNEQFF	TGTGCCAGCAGACTTTCTATGCGGGAGGGCTTCAATGAGCAGTTCTTC
TRBD1	TRBV5-6	NA	TRBJ2-5	CASSSKWTGFLETQYF	TGTGCCAGCAGCTCCAAATGGACAGGGTTTTTAGAGACCCAGTACTTC
TRBD1	TRBV7-9	once	TRBJ1-2	CASSPDRGRNYGYTF	TGTGCCAGCAGTCCCGACAGGGGGCGAAACTATGGCTACACCTTC
TRBD2	TRBV4-3	once	TRBJ2-5	CASSQVARTRSIKTQYF	TGCGCCAGCAGCCAAGTAGCCCGGACTAGGTCGATAAAGACCCAGTACTTC
NA	TRBV19	NA	TRBJ2-5	CASSIGQEGVAQYF	TGTGCCAGTAGTATCGGACAGGAGGGGGTGGCCCAGTACTTC
TRBD2	TRBV5-5	NA	TRBJ2-3	CASRRSGRALDSTDTQYF	TGTGCCAGCAGACGTAGCGGGAGGGCCCTGGACTCCACAGATACGCAGTATTTT
TRBD2	TRBV7-2	NA	TRBJ2-7	CASSLLAGGRYEQYF	TGTGCCAGCAGCCTACTAGCGGGAGGGCGCTACGAGCAGTACTTC
NA	TRBV18	NA	TRBJ2-1	CASSPLMMQGNEQFF	TGTGCCAGCTCACCACTTATGATGCAGGGAAATGAGCAGTTCTTC
NA	TRBV27	NA	TRBJ1-5	CTSSLVPIPAGYQPQHF	TGTACCAGCAGTTTGGTACCTATCCCGGCAGGGTATCAGCCCCAGCATTTT
TRBD2	TRBV7-3	NA	TRBJ2-5	CASSLTGSGPQETQYF	TGTGCCAGCAGCTTAACCGGTAGCGGGCCACAAGAGACCCAGTACTTC
TRBD2	TRBV5-1	NA	TRBJ2-1	CASSFLAGEAYNEQFF	TGCGCCAGCAGCTTTCTAGCGGGAGAGGCCTACAATGAGCAGTTCTTC
NA	TRBV13	NA	TRBJ1-3	CASSLEFSLLSGNTIYF	TGTGCCAGCAGCTTAGAGTTTTCCCTACTTTCTGGAAACACCATATATTTT
NA	TRBV19	NA	TRBJ2-1	CASSISLRATVANEQFF	TGTGCCAGTAGTATCAGTTTGCGCGCTACAGTGGCCAATGAGCAGTTCTTC
TRBD2	TRBV7-2	NA	TRBJ2-2	CASRGVDTGELFF	TGTGCCAGCCGGGGGGTGGACACCGGGGAGCTGTTTTTT
TRBD1	TRBV2	NA	TRBJ2-7	CASSSDRGVEQYF	TGTGCCAGCAGTTCGGACAGGGGGGTCGAGCAGTACTTC
TRBD1	TRBV5-6	NA	TRBJ2-1	CASSQDPGQGIDEQFF	TGTGCCAGCAGCCAAGACCCGGGACAGGGGATCGATGAGCAGTTCTTC
TRBD1	TRBV28	NA	TRBJ1-4	CASSLLGQGIGKLFF	TGTGCCAGCAGTTTACTCGGACAGGGAATTGGGAAACTGTTTTTT
NA	TRBV19	NA	TRBJ2-6	CASRNRVSGANVLTF	TGTGCCAGTAGAAACAGGGTTTCTGGGGCCAACGTCCTGACTTTC
NA	TRBV30	NA	TRBJ1-1	CAWRRYGTSAEAFF	TGTGCCTGGAGGAGATACGGTACGTCCGCTGAAGCTTTCTTT
NA	TRBV18	NA	TRBJ2-7	CASSPPGQGTYEQYF	TGTGCCAGCTCACCACCAGGGCAGGGAACCTACGAGCAGTACTTC
TRBD1	TRBV27	NA	TRBJ1-1	CASSPRRGPVQDTEAFF	TGTGCCAGCAGCCCCAGGAGGGGGCCGGTCCAAGACACTGAAGCTTTCTTT
TRBD2	TRBV4-3	NA	TRBJ2-7	CASSLGGGNDYEQYF	TGCGCCAGCAGCCTCGGGGGGGGGAACGACTACGAGCAGTACTTC
TRBD1	TRBV29-1	NA	TRBJ2-3	CSVEDRGRRTDTQYF	TGCAGCGTGGAAGACAGGGGGCGACGGACAGATACGCAGTATTTT
TRBD1	TRBV11-2	NA	TRBJ1-5	CASSYRRTGGGNQPQHF	TGTGCCAGCAGCTACAGACGGACAGGAGGTGGAAATCAGCCCCAGCATTTT
TRBD2	TRBV5-1	NA	TRBJ2-1	CASSLVLAGGTYNEQFF	TGCGCCAGCAGCTTGGTGCTAGCGGGGGGAACCTACAATGAGCAGTTCTTC
TRBD1	TRBV7-9	NA	TRBJ2-7	CASSAATGGTGSYEQYF	TGTGCCAGCAGCGCCGCGACAGGGGGCACTGGGTCCTACGAGCAGTACTTC
TRBD1	TRBV11-2	NA	TRBJ2-7	CASSYTGTGGSEQYF	TGTGCCAGCAGCTATACCGGGACAGGGGGTTCCGAGCAGTACTTC
NA	TRBV11-2	NA	TRBJ2-1	CASSPDSLGNEQFF	TGTGCCAGCAGCCCGGACTCCCTCGGGAATGAGCAGTTCTTC
TRBD2	TRBV7-2	NA	TRBJ2-1	CASSFLPGTSAYNEQFF	TGTGCCAGCAGCTTCCTCCCCGGGACTAGCGCTTACAATGAGCAGTTCTTC
TRBD1	TRBV19	NA	TRBJ2-1	CASSESGTGVGDPNEQFF	TGTGCCAGTAGCGAATCCGGGACAGGGGTAGGGGATCCCAATGAGCAGTTCTTC
NA	TRBV4-1	NA	TRBJ1-1	CASSRTGVRGSKTEAFF	TGCGCCAGCAGCCGAACGGGGGTTAGGGGTTCCAAAACTGAAGCTTTCTTT
NA	TRBV5-1	NA	TRBJ1-3	CASSLVGSSSGNTIYF	TGCGCCAGCAGCTTGGTAGGGAGTAGCTCTGGAAACACCATATATTTT
NA	TRBV6-5	NA	TRBJ2-7	CASNRVGYEQYF	TGTGCCAGCAACAGGGTAGGCTACGAGCAGTACTTC
TRBD2	TRBV7-8	NA	TRBJ2-3	CASSLVPAGGRTDTQYF	TGTGCCAGCAGCTTAGTACCTGCGGGAGGGCGCACAGATACGCAGTATTTT
NA	TRBV25-1	NA	TRBJ2-1	CASSVLASYNEQFF	TGTGCCAGCAGTGTTCTAGCTTCCTACAATGAGCAGTTCTTC
TRBD1	TRBV6-4	NA	TRBJ2-3	CASSAQGIGTDTQYF	TGTGCCAGCAGTGCACAGGGGATAGGCACAGATACGCAGTATTTT
NA	TRBV7-9	NA	TRBJ1-6	CASSLVAGRTNSPLHF	TGTGCCAGCAGCTTAGTAGCGGGACGGACCAATTCACCCCTCCACTTT
TRBD2	TRBV14	once	TRBJ2-7	CASSRLTTSGSYEQYF	TGTGCCAGCAGCCGACTGACGACTAGCGGGAGTTACGAGCAGTACTTC
NA	TRBV10-1	NA	TRBJ2-2	CASSDIPGEAGELFF	TGCGCCAGCAGTGATATACCGGGAGAAGCCGGGGAGCTGTTTTTT
NA	TRBV15	NA	TRBJ2-1	CATSRERRSTGYNEQFF	TGTGCCACCAGCAGAGAAAGGCGGTCGACTGGATACAATGAGCAGTTCTTC
TRBD1	TRBV5-1	NA	TRBJ2-2	CASSSTGTGNTGELFF	TGCGCCAGCAGCTCGACCGGGACAGGGAACACCGGGGAGCTGTTTTTT
TRBD2	TRBV5-4	NA	TRBJ2-2	CASSFPLAGVTGELFF	TGTGCCAGCAGCTTCCCCCTAGCGGGAGTTACCGGGGAGCTGTTTTTT
NA	TRBV5-8	NA	TRBJ1-1	CASSLGRTEAFF	TGTGCCAGCAGCTTGGGGAGGACTGAAGCTTTCTTT
NA	TRBV30	NA	TRBJ1-3	CARSIPGNTIYF	TGTGCCCGCAGTATCCCTGGAAACACCATATATTTT
TRBD1	TRBV19	NA	TRBJ1-6	CASSAQGQGNSPLHF	TGTGCCAGTAGTGCGCAGGGACAGGGAAATTCACCCCTCCACTTT
NA	TRBV4-1	NA	TRBJ1-1	CASRATGKGTEAFF	TGCGCCAGCAGGGCAACAGGGAAGGGCACTGAAGCTTTCTTT